One sample yielded the 20 T cell receptor beta chains listed below, sequenced in a study of CD8 T cells in ankylosing spondylitis (dated by TCRdb to about 2017). Libraries were prepared through 5' RACE. The listed sequencing device is Illumina HiSeq 2500. The public reads were reprocessed in TCRdb via fastp at Q25 and MiXCR, keeping in-frame beta chains. Rows with a matching CDR3 protein are joined into one entry that keeps the most common DNA and genes. This sample is represented by around 150,000 distinct CDR3 sequences; around 42% of them were singletons. Of the sample, roughly 15% falls within the top ten clones. The sequenced sample consisted of synovial fluid, either unsorted or a sorted T cell fraction (not recorded which). The receptors were gathered from a male donor with ankylosing spondylitis.

This rearrangement joins TRBV4-3 to TRBJ1-1, with no clear D. CDR1 LGHNA and CDR2 YSLEER come from the germline V gene. The CDR3 covers 14 residues. The V and J ends lost 1 base and 1 base respectively, with 7 bases between them. The CDR3 here is CASSQGVGNTEAFF. The CDR3 nucleotides are TGCGCCAGCAGCCAAGGGGTGGGGAACACTGAAGCTTTCTTT.

This clonotype was seen many times. The rearrangement uses TRBV9 and TRBJ1-6, with TRBD1 identical over 7 bases. Germline CDR1 and CDR2: SGDLS and YYNGEE. The ends lost 4 bases at V and 5 bases at J; junction bases unmatched: 12. This CDR3 spans 17 amino acids. This CDR3 is CASSSGTAGANNSPLHF. CDR3 nucleotides: TGTGCCAGCAGCTCGGGGACAGCGGGCGCAAATAATTCACCCCTCCACTTT.

The chain is built from TRBV5-4 and TRBJ2-1, with 8 bases aligning to TRBD2. V lost 4 bases, J lost 6 bases, and 3 bases stayed unmatched. CDR1 is SGHNT, CDR2 YYREEE, per germline (reference sequence). The CDR3 has 13 amino acids. In nucleotides, the CDR3 is TGTGCCAGCAGCGGGACTAGTTTCAATGAGCAGTTCTTC. Its protein product is CASSGTSFNEQFF.

The rearrangement uses TRBV20-1 and TRBJ2-1; maybe TRBD2 (6 bases). Germline V CDR1 and CDR2: DFQATT, SNEGSKA (reference sequence). The CDR3 contains 20 residues. V lost 0 bases to trimming and J lost 4 bases, with 28 bases between them. The CDR3 region is CSARDPSAGPVISPYNEQFF. CDR3 bases: TGCAGTGCTAGAGACCCCTCTGCGGGGCCCGTTATATCCCCGTACAATGAGCAGTTCTTC.

This clonotype has at least ten counts. The V gene is TRBV27, the J gene TRBJ2-3, with TRBD2 matching 11 bases. V lost 7 bases and J lost 1; bases outside the gene matches: 4. The CDR3 contains 15 residues. The germline gives CDR1 MNHEY, CDR2 SMNVEV (reference sequence). In DNA, the CDR3 is TGTGCCAGCACCCAACTAGCGGGAGGCACAGATACGCAGTATTTT. It translates to CASTQLAGGTDTQYF.

This clonotype has a count of ten or more. Relative to the germline gene, one junction end is altered; a read error may explain this. The CDR3 sequence is CASSPGYNEQFF. CDR3 nucleotide sequence: TGCGCCAGCAGCCCAGGGTACAATGAGCAGTTCTTC. This rearrangement joins TRBV28 to TRBJ2-1; TRBD1 is a possible D gene (5 bases). Germline V gene sequence: CDR1 MDHEN, CDR2 SYDVKM. This CDR3 region has 12 residues.

V and J are TRBV7-8 and TRBJ1-5, with D tentatively TRBD1 (5 bases). Trimming removed 8 bases at V and 2 bases at J, with 19 bases between. Germline values: CDR1 SGHVS, CDR2 FQNEAQ. The CDR3 runs 16 residues. The CDR3 nucleotides are TGTGCCAGCGGGGGGTTGGAGGCGTATGGCAATCAGCCCCAGCATTTT. Amino acids: CASGGLEAYGNQPQHF.

The chain recombines TRBV3-1 with TRBJ2-5; D is perhaps TRBD2 (6 bases). Looked up from germline, CDR1 is LGHDT and CDR2 is YNNKEL (reference sequence). The CDR3 consists of 17 residues. Trimming took off 3 bases at V and 6 bases at J, with 23 bases between the two ends. The CDR3 spells CASSQMSPEGAAKTQYF. In DNA form, the CDR3 reads TGTGCCAGCAGCCAGATGTCGCCGGAGGGCGCCGCAAAGACCCAGTACTTC.

The rearrangement uses TRBV4-3 and TRBJ2-1, with 7 positions matching TRBD1. The V and J ends lost 0 bases and 2 bases, in that order; junction bases with no gene match: 4. This CDR3 has 16 residues. In germline, CDR1 is LGHNA, CDR2 YSLEER. The CDR3 region has the DNA TGCGCCAGCAGCCAAGATTTAACAGGGGCCTACAATGAGCAGTTCTTC. Its protein product is CASSQDLTGAYNEQFF.

This chain uses TRBV15 with TRBJ2-3, with D possibly called TRBD1 or TRBD2 (5 bases each). This CDR3 region has 15 residues. Deletions cut 3 bases from V and 4 bases from J, with 14 bases between. Germline loops: CDR1 LNHNV, CDR2 YYDKDF (reference sequence). This chain's CDR3 is CATSRSRGAADTQYF. The CDR3 region has the DNA TGTGCCACCAGCAGGTCCCGAGGGGCCGCAGATACGCAGTATTTT.

This clonotype was detected only a few times. The chain links TRBV2 to TRBJ2-3; TRBD2 agrees at 9 bases. V lost 3 bases to trimming and J lost 4 bases; unmatched junction nucleotides: 5. CDR3 length equals 15 residues. Per germline, CDR1 SNHLY and CDR2 FYNNEI. The CDR3 nucleotides are TGTGCCAGCAGTGATGAGCGGGAGGTGGCAGATACGCAGTATTTT. This translates into CASSDEREVADTQYF.

Written as DNA, the CDR3 is TGTGCCAGCTCCGGAGGCGCAGGGATTATATCGGATACGCAGTATTTT. This translates into CASSGGAGIISDTQYF. This chain joins TRBV11-2 and TRBJ2-3, with D perhaps matching TRBD1 or TRBD2 (5 bases each). Trimming took 8 bases from V and 6 from J, leaving 24 bases between them. This CDR3 spans 16 amino acids. CDR1 is SGHAT, CDR2 FQNNGV, per germline.

The rearrangement joins TRBV20-1 to TRBJ2-5, with TRBD2 identical over 12 bases. The germline gives CDR1 DFQATT, CDR2 SNEGSKA (reference sequence). The J segment lost 1 base and the V segment lost 4 bases, leaving 10 bases of the junction unmatched. This CDR3 region has 17 residues. The CDR3 sequence: CSANPGLAGRLQETQYF. The CDR3 DNA reads as TGCAGTGCTAACCCGGGACTAGCGGGTAGACTCCAAGAGACCCAGTACTTC.

The chain couples TRBV2 to TRBJ2-7, with 9 bases that match TRBD2. The CDR3 is 17 amino acids. The J segment lost 0 bases and the V segment lost 6 bases, leaving 12 bases of the junction unmatched. Germline assignment: CDR1 SNHLY and CDR2 FYNNEI. The CDR3 sequence is CASSGPSSGTSSYEQYF. CDR3 nucleotides: TGTGCCAGCAGCGGACCCTCTAGCGGGACGAGCTCCTACGAGCAGTACTTC.

The chain joins TRBV30 to TRBJ1-2, with D possibly being TRBD1 (5 bases). Germline CDR1 is GTSNPN and CDR2 is SVGIG (reference sequence). This CDR3 is built from 12 residues. The V end was cut by 8 bases, the J end by 3 bases, with 13 bases between. The CDR3 nucleotides are TGTGCCGGGACGGTCGATTACTATGGCTACACCTTC. It codes for CAGTVDYYGYTF.

This clonotype was detected a few times. This chain joins TRBV10-3 and TRBJ1-5; D remains ambiguous. Germline V lookup: CDR1 ENHRY, CDR2 SYGVKD. The V end lost 3 bases, the J end lost 5 bases, and 11 bases lay between the germline ends. The CDR3 is 14 residues long. The CDR3 nucleotides read TGTGCCATCAGTGACCCGGGAATTGATCAGCCCCAGCATTTT. Translating it yields CAISDPGIDQPQHF.

V usage is TRBV19 and J usage is TRBJ2-1; D possibly corresponds to TRBD2 (5 bases). CDR1 and CDR2 (germline): LNHDA, SQIVND (reference sequence). The CDR3 sequence is 15 residues long. V dropped 3 bases and J dropped 6 bases, with 15 bases sitting between them. The CDR3 DNA is TGTGCCAGTAGTATCGGGGTAGAGGAGTCCAATGAGCAGTTCTTC. It translates to CASSIGVEESNEQFF.

The count of this clonotype is one. The chain is built from TRBV28 and TRBJ1-2; D not resolved. This CDR3 is built from 13 residues. Trimming took off 3 bases at V and 8 bases at J, with 13 bases between the two ends. Per germline, CDR1 MDHEN and CDR2 SYDVKM. Here the CDR3 DNA reads TGTGCCAGCAGTTTCGGGTCTGTGAGCGGCTACACCTTC. Translation gives CASSFGSVSGYTF.

V usage is TRBV7-2 and J usage is TRBJ2-7, with 9 bases aligning to TRBD2. The CDR3 consists of 17 residues. V shed 0 bases and J 0 bases; nucleotides not matched to a gene: 6. In germline, CDR1 is SGHTA, CDR2 FQGNSA. The CDR3 is CASSLAPGSGSSYEQYF. For the CDR3, the DNA is TGTGCCAGCAGCTTAGCGCCAGGTAGCGGGAGCTCCTACGAGCAGTACTTC.

V is TRBV7-2 and J is TRBJ2-1, with 8 positions matching TRBD2. The V gene's germline CDR1 is SGHTA and CDR2 FQGNSA. V shed 1 base and J 6 bases; nucleotides not matched to a gene: 5. This CDR3 spans 15 amino acids. The CDR3 DNA is TGTGCCAGCAGCTTAGTACTAGCGGTAGGCAATGAGCAGTTCTTC. Translation: CASSLVLAVGNEQFF.